This T cell receptor (beta chain) came from a study of beta chain features in type 1 diabetes. Study findings and constraints: Any HLA-type effect on TCRB rearrangement remained unresolved here. In type 1 diabetes patients, VDJ junctions had fewer insertions; deletions at these junctions were more frequent. Moderate yet significant TCRB CDR3 shortening was seen in Type 1 diabetes patients in all four CD4+ subsets.

A few counts support this clone. Its antigen is unidentified. Germline V CDR1 and CDR2: MNHEY, SMNVEV (reference sequence). The CDR3 has 13 residues. Trimming left V 4 bases short and J 7 bases short, with 11 bases between. As every portion of the isolated RNA was reverse transcribed, the sequencing read expressed TCRB transcripts. Sequencing used immunoSEQ multiplex PCR; TCRdb keeps in-frame clones, though not all of them. The sample carries hundreds of thousands of clones, about an eighth recorded once. Purity exceeding 95% was reached by all sorted populations. The chain links TRBV27 to TRBJ2-4, with D tentatively TRBD1 (6 bases). This receptor was obtained from a man aged 18 to 35 with type 1 diabetes. The sample was naive CD4+ T cells from blood. CDR3 bases: TGTGCCAGCAGTTCAGGGGTGATGAACATTCAGTACTTC. Its translation: CASSSGVMNIQYF.